This record looks at one T cell receptor beta chain sequence and its context. V lost 4 bases, J lost 4 bases, and 15 bases stayed unmatched. This CDR3 has 17 residues. Germline-derived CDR1 and CDR2 are SGDLS and YYNGEE. The sample comes from a study of control samples from healthy donors and cancer patients. Measured with immunoSEQ multiplex PCR; TCRdb has only the in-frame clones, and not every one. The data hold about 150,000 clones, with roughly 90% observed a single time. The sequencing sample was made of blood. The sequence was obtained from a woman aged 25 to 45 in good health. The chain uses TRBV9 and TRBJ1-2, with 8 bases aligning to TRBD1. The CDR3: CASSPRTGNVVGYGYTF. In DNA, the CDR3 is TGTGCCAGCAGCCCGCGGACAGGGAACGTGGTCGGCTATGGCTACACCTTC. The variable domain in full, completed from reference TRBV9 and TRBJ1-2, reads DSGVTQTPKHLITATGQRVTLRCSPRSGDLSVYWYQQSLDQGLQFLIQYYNGEERAKGNILERFSAQQFPDLHSELNLSSLELGDSALYFCASSPRTGNVVGYGYTFGSGTRLTVV.